The rows below give T cell receptor beta chains drawn from one sample of a study of Ad26.COV2.S vaccination and SARS-CoV-2 variants. The data were produced by immunoSEQ multiplex PCR, yet TCRdb's version contains in-frame clones alone and is incomplete. The sample yields roughly 680,000 clones, 70% to 90% seen once. The input for sequencing was peripheral blood, taken in a trial of Ad26.COV2.S vaccine versus placebo. Source of these receptors: a person aged 18-60 years who received the Ad26.COV2.S COVID-19 vaccine or a placebo. The CDR3 runs from the conserved cysteine through the conserved F or W. Each record gives: clone size, V gene, D gene, J gene, CDR3 DNA, CDR3 protein. A D gene is named only where the DNA matches it firmly. Only part of the rows carry a size: once, few, many, or a class if the clone is expanded.

once,TRBV19,TRBD1,TRBJ2-7,TGTGCCAGTAGTATGCCGGGACAGGGGACATACGAGCAGTACTTC,CASSMPGQGTYEQYF
.,TRBV3-1/TRBV3-2,TRBD1,TRBJ2-5,TGTGCCAGCAGCCTCCCGGGACAGGAAGAGACCCAGTACTTC,CASSLPGQEETQYF
once,TRBV6-5,TRBD2,TRBJ2-7,TGTGCCAGCAGAGGGAACCGGGGGGCCTACGAGCAGTACTTC,CASRGNRGAYEQYF
.,TRBV30,TRBD1,TRBJ1-1,TGTGCCTGGACCCGGACAGGGGCCGAGAGTACTGAAGCTTTCTTT,CAWTRTGAESTEAFF
.,TRBV2,.,TRBJ1-1,TGTGCCAGCAGTCCTGAGGCTGGCACTGAAGCTTTCTTT,CASSPEAGTEAFF
.,TRBV14,.,TRBJ1-2,TGTGCCAGCAGTCCAGGGTTTCGTTATGGCTACACCTTC,CASSPGFRYGYTF
few,TRBV25-1,.,TRBJ1-1,TGTGCCAGCAGGGACACAACGGATGCTTTCTTT,CASRDTTDAFF
few,TRBV7-3,.,TRBJ2-7,TGTGCCAGCAGCTTAAATGCGGGAAGCTCCTACGAGCAGTACTTC,CASSLNAGSSYEQYF
.,TRBV30,.,TRBJ1-5,TGTGCCTGGAGTGGGACAGTGGATCAGCCCCAGCATTTT,CAWSGTVDQPQHF
.,TRBV30,.,TRBJ1-6,TGTGCCTGGAGGGCCTCCTATAATTCACCCCTCCACTTT,CAWRASYNSPLHF
.,TRBV9,.,TRBJ2-1,TGTGCCAGCAGCGTAGTGGGTCGAGGGGGAGGTTACAATGAGCAGTTCTTC,CASSVVGRGGGYNEQFF
.,TRBV3-1/TRBV3-2,.,TRBJ2-4,TGTGCCAGCAGCCTCGACAGGCCACGGGGAAACATTCAGTACTTC,CASSLDRPRGNIQYF
.,TRBV4-1,.,TRBJ1-2,TGCGCCAGCAGAATGCCCGGGACCTCCCTGGGAGGCTACACCTTC,CASRMPGTSLGGYTF
.,TRBV12-5,.,TRBJ2-5,TGTGCTAGTGGCACACCCTACAGGGCGGGGGAGACCCAGTACTTC,CASGTPYRAGETQYF
.,TRBV7-2,TRBD1,TRBJ2-1,TGTGCCAGCAGTTTTTCCGGGACAGGGGGTGATGAGCAGTTCTTC,CASSFSGTGGDEQFF
.,TRBV19,.,TRBJ2-7,TGTGCCAGTAGTAATGGACTTTTGAGCTCCTACGAGCAGTACTTC,CASSNGLLSSYEQYF
.,TRBV7-9,.,TRBJ2-7,TGTGCCAGCAGCTTAGTTAACGAGCAGTACTTC,CASSLVNEQYF
.,TRBV19,.,TRBJ1-3,TGTGCCAGTAGTATACGGGAGAGCTCTGGAAACACCATATATTTT,CASSIRESSGNTIYF
.,TRBV27,TRBD1,TRBJ2-7,TGTGCCAGCAGTTTATTGGACAGGGCCCACGAGCAGTACTTC,CASSLLDRAHEQYF
.,TRBV2,TRBD1,TRBJ1-1,TGTGCCAGCAGTCGGGACAGAAGCATGAACACTGAAGCTTTCTTT,CASSRDRSMNTEAFF
once,TRBV6-5,.,TRBJ2-4,TGTGCCAGCAGTCCGGGAGTTGGCAAAAACATTCAGTACTTC,CASSPGVGKNIQYF
.,TRBV19,.,TRBJ2-5,TGTGCCACTTTAGGTTGGGGGCGCGGGGAGACCCAGTACTTC,CATLGWGRGETQYF
once,TRBV9,TRBD1,TRBJ2-3,TGTGCCAGCAGCGTCCCCGGGACAGGGGGTTCTGGGACAGATACGCAGTATTTT,CASSVPGTGGSGTDTQYF
.,TRBV5-5,.,TRBJ1-2,TGTGCCAGCAGCTTGCGGGGCTCGACCCTGATGGGAGATGGCTACACCTTC,CASSLRGSTLMGDGYTF
.,TRBV7-9,TRBD1,TRBJ1-3,TGTGCCAGCAGCCCCCCGGGACAGGGGAATGTAAACACCATATATTTT,CASSPPGQGNVNTIYF
.,TRBV7-2,.,TRBJ2-7,TGTGCCAGCAGCCTGGCCAGCTCCTACGAGCAGTACTTC,CASSLASSYEQYF
.,TRBV10-1,TRBD1,TRBJ2-5,TGCGCCAGCAGTGAGTCGGGACAGGGGGGACAAGAGACCCAGTACTTC,CASSESGQGGQETQYF
.,TRBV6-5,TRBD1,TRBJ1-4,TGTGCCAGCAGTTACTCCATCCGGACAGGGAAGCGACTGTTTTTT,CASSYSIRTGKRLFF
once,TRBV2,.,TRBJ2-5,TGTGCCAGCCGCAGCGGGCAGTACCAAGAGACCCAGTACTTC,CASRSGQYQETQYF
.,TRBV2,.,TRBJ1-2,TGTGCCAGCAGTGAACAGGGATCCCCCTATGGCTACACCTTC,CASSEQGSPYGYTF
.,TRBV4-2,TRBD1,TRBJ1-5,TGTGCCAGCAGCCAGTTTGACAGGGTAGTTCTTCAGCCCCAGCATTTT,CASSQFDRVVLQPQHF
.,TRBV18,TRBD1,TRBJ1-5,TGTGCCAGCTCAGCAGGGGGAGTGTATCAGCCCCAGCATTTT,CASSAGGVYQPQHF
.,TRBV7-3,TRBD1,TRBJ2-1,TGTGCCAGCAGCTCAGGGACAGGGTCTCACAATGAGCAGTTCTTC,CASSSGTGSHNEQFF
.,TRBV19,.,TRBJ2-6,TGTGCCAGTAGTCCGACTGGGGCCAACGTCCTGACTTTC,CASSPTGANVLTF
.,TRBV18,TRBD1,TRBJ2-1,TGTGCCAGCTCACAGATTCCGGGACAGGGCGATGAGCAGTTCTTC,CASSQIPGQGDEQFF
once,TRBV18,TRBD1,TRBJ2-1,TGTGCCAGCTCCCCTGGGGACAGGGTCTACAATGAGCAGTTCTTC,CASSPGDRVYNEQFF
.,TRBV10-1,.,TRBJ2-7,TGCGCCAGCAGTGAGGGTTCGACAGGAGTACGGGGCTACGAGCAGTACTTC,CASSEGSTGVRGYEQYF
.,TRBV18,.,TRBJ2-7,TGTGCCAGCTCACCTCCCGCGACTGCGGCCTACGAGCAGTACTTC,CASSPPATAAYEQYF
.,TRBV5-1,TRBD1,TRBJ2-7,TGCGCCAGCAGCATCCCAGGACAGGACGAGCAGTACTTC,CASSIPGQDEQYF
.,TRBV13,TRBD2,TRBJ2-2,TGTGCCAGCAGCTTGCCTTTAGCGGGAGTAAGGACCGGGGAGCTGTTTTTT,CASSLPLAGVRTGELFF